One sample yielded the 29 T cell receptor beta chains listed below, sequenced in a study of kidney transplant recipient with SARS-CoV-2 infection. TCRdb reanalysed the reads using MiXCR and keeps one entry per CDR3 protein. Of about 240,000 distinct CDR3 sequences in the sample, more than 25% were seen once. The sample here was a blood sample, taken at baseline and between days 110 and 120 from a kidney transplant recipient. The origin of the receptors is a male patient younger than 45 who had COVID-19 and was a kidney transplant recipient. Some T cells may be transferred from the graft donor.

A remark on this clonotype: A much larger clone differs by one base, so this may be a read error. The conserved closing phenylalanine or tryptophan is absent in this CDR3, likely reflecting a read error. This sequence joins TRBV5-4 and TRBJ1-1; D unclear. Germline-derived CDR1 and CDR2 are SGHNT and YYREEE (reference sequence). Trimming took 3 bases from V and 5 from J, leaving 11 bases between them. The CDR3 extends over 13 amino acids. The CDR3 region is CASSSPGGTEAFL. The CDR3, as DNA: TGTGCCAGCAGCTCCCCCGGCGGGACTGAAGCTTTCCTT.

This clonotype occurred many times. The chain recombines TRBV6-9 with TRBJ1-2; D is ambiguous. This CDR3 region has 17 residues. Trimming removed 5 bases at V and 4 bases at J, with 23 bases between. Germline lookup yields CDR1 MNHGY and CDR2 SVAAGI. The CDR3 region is CASSEIVPYGKTYGYTF. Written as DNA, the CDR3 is TGTGCCAGCAGTGAAATCGTGCCTTACGGAAAGACCTATGGCTACACCTTC.

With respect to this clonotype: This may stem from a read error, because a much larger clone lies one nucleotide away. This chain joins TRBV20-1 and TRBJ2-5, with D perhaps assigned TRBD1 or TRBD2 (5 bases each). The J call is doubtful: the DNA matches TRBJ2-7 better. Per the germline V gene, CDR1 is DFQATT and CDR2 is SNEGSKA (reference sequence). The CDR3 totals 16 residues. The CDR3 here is CSARDVAGANSYEQYF. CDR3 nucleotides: TGCAGTGCTAGAGATGTAGCCGGGGCAAACTCCTACGAGCAGTACTTC.

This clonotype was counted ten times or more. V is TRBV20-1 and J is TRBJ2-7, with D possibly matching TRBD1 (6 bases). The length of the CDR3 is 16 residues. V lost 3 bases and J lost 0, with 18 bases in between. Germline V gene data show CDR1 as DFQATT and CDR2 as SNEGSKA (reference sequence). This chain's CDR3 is CSARDRGATLSYEQYF. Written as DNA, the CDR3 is TGCAGTGCTAGGGACAGAGGGGCCACTCTCTCCTACGAGCAGTACTTC.

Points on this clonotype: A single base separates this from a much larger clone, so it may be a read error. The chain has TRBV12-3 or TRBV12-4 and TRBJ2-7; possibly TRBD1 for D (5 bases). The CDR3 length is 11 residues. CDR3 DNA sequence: TGTGCCAGCAGTGTCAGGGAAGAGCAGTGCTTC. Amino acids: CASSVREEQCF.

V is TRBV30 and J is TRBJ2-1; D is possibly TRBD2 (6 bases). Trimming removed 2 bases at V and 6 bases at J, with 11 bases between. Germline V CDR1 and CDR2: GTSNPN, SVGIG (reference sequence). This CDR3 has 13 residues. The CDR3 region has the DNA TGTGCCTGGAGTCTGGGAGCGGGCAATGAGCAGTTCTTC. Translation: CAWSLGAGNEQFF. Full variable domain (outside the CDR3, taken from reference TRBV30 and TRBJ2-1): SQTIHQWPATLVQPVGSPLSLECTVEGTSNPNLYWYRQAAGRGLQLLFYSVGIGQISSEVPQNLSASRPQDRQFILSSKKLLLSDSGFYLCAWSLGAGNEQFFGPGTRLTVL.

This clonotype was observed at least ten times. The DNA for the CDR3 is TGTGCCAGCAGTAAAGCAGTAGGTGGGAGAAAGACCTATGGCTACACCTTC. Residues: CASSKAVGGRKTYGYTF. The V and J genes are TRBV6-6 and TRBJ1-2; D not resolved. The CDR3 sequence is 17 residues long. V was clipped by 5 bases and J by 4 bases, with 23 bases between them. CDR1 is MNHNY and CDR2 is SVGAGI in the germline V gene (reference sequence).

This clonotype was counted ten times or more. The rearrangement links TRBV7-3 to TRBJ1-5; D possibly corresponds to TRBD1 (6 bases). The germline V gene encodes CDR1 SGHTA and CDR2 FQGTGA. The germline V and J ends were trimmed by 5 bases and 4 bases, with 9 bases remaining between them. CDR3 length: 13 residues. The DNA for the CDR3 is TGTGCCAGCAGCCCAGGGGCGAATCAGCCCCAGCATTTT. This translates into CASSPGANQPQHF.

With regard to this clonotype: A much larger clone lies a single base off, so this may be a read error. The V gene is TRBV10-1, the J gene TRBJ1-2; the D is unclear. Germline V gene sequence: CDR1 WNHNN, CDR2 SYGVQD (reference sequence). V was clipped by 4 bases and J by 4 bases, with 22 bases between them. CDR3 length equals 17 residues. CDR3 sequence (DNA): TGCGCCAGCAGTGTCTATGAAAGATCGCGAAAGACCTATGGCTACACCTTC. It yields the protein CASSVYERSRKTYGYTF.

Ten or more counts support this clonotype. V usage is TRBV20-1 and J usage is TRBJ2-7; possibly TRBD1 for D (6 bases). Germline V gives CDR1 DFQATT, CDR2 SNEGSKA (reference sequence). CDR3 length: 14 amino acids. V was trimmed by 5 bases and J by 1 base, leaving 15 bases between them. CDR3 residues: CSAEGQTDSYEQYF. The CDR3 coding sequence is TGCAGTGCTGAGGGACAAACAGATTCCTACGAGCAGTACTTC.

CDR3 coding DNA: TGTGCCAGCAGTCTTTCCGTCACAGCAGGAAAGACCTATAACTACACCTTC. Its protein is CASSLSVTAGKTYNYTF. The chain links TRBV12-3 or TRBV12-4 to TRBJ1-2; D gene ambiguous. The CDR3 totals 17 residues. Trimming took off 5 bases at V and 10 bases at J, with 29 bases between the two ends.

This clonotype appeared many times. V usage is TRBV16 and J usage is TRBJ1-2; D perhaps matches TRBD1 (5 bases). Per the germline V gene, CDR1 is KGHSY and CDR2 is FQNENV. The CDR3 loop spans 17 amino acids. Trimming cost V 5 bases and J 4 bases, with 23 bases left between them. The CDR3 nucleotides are TGTGCCAGCAGCAATCTCAGGGTCGTTAGAAAGACCTATGGCTACACCTTC. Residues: CASSNLRVVRKTYGYTF.

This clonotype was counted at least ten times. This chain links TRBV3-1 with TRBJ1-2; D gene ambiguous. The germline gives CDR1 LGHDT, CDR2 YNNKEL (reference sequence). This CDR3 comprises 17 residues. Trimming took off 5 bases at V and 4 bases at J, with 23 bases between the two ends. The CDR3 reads CASSWLSTLRKTYGYTF. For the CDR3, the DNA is TGTGCCAGCAGCTGGCTTAGCACCCTTCGAAAGACCTATGGCTACACCTTC. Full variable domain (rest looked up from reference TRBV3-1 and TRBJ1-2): DTAVSQTPKYLVTQMGNDKSIKCEQNLGHDTMYWYKQDSKKFLKIMFSYNNKELIINETVPNRFSPKSPDKAHLNLHINSLELGDSAVYFCASSWLSTLRKTYGYTFGSGTRLTVV.

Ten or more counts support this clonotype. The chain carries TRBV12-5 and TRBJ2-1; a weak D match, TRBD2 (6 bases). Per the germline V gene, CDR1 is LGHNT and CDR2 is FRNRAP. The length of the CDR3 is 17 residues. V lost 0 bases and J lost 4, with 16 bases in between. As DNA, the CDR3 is TGTGCTAGTGGTTTGGTAACGGGTCAGCGGGCTTACAATGAGCAGTTCTTC. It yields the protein CASGLVTGQRAYNEQFF. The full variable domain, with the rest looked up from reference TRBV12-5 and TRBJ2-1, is DARVTQTPRHKVTEMGQEVTMRCQPILGHNTVFWYRQTMMQGLELLAYFRNRAPLDDSGMPKDRFSAEMPDATLATLKIQPSEPRDSAVYFCASGLVTGQRAYNEQFFGPGTRLTVL.

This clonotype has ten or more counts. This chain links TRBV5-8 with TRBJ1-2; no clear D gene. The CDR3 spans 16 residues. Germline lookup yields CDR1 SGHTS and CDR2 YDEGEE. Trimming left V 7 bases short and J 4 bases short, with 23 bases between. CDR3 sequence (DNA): TGTGCCAGCTTTCGGGATCATCCACGAAAGACCTATGGCTACACCTTC. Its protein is CASFRDHPRKTYGYTF.

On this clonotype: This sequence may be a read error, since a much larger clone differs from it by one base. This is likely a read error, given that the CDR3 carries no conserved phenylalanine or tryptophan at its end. The CDR3, as DNA: TGCAGTGCTAGTAGGGGGAACACTGAAGCTTTCCTT. Encoded protein: CSASRGNTEAFL. The chain couples TRBV20-1 to TRBJ1-1; perhaps TRBD1 as D (5 bases). The V and J ends lost 3 bases and 1 base respectively, with 6 bases between them. This CDR3 comprises 12 residues. Germline V CDR1 and CDR2: DFQATT, SNEGSKA (reference sequence).

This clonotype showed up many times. The CDR3 here is CASSIGQWSSPLHF. The CDR3 DNA follows: TGTGCCAGTAGTATCGGGCAGTGGAGTTCACCCCTCCACTTT. V and J are TRBV19 and TRBJ1-6; no clear D gene. The CDR3 is 14 residues long. The ends were cut back, 3 bases at V and 9 bases at J, with 12 bases in the middle. Per the germline V gene, CDR1 is LNHDA and CDR2 is SQIVND (reference sequence). The whole variable domain, filled in from reference TRBV19 and TRBJ1-6, reads DGGITQSPKYLFRKEGQNVTLSCEQNLNHDAMYWYRQDPGQGLRLIYYSQIVNDFQKGDIAEGYSVSREKKESFPLTVTSAQKNPTAFYLCASSIGQWSSPLHFGNGTRLTVT.

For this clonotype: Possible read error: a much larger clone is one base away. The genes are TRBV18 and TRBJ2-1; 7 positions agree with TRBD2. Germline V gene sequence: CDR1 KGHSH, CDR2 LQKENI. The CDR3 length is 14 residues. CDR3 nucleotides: TGTGCCAGCTCACCACGGGAGGGAACGGAGACCCAGCACTTC. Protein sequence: CASSPREGTETQHF.

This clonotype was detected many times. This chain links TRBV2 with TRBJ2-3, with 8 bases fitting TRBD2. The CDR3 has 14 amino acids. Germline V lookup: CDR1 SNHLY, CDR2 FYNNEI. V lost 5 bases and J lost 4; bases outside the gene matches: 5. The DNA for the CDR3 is TGTGCCAGCAGTCGGGAGGGCCCCCCAGATACGCAGTATTTT. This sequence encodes CASSREGPPDTQYF. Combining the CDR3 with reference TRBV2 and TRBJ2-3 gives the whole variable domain EPEVTQTPSHQVTQMGQEVILRCVPISNHLYFYWYRQILGQKVEFLVSFYNNEISEKSEIFDDQFSVERPDGSNFTLKIRSTKLEDSAMYFCASSREGPPDTQYFGPGTRLTVL.

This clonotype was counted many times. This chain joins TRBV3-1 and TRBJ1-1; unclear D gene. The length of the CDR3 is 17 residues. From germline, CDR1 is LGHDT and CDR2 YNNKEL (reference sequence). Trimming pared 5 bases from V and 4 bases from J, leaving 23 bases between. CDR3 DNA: TGTGCCAGCAGCAAGAACACTCCCATTTCAATTCGCACTGAAGCTTTCTTT. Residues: CASSKNTPISIRTEAFF.

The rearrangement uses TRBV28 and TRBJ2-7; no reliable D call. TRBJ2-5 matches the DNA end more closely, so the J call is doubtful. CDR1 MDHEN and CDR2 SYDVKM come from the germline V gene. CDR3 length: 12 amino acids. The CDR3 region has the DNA TGTGCCAGTAATAGTGGCCAAGAGACCCAGTACTTC. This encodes CASNSGQETQYF.

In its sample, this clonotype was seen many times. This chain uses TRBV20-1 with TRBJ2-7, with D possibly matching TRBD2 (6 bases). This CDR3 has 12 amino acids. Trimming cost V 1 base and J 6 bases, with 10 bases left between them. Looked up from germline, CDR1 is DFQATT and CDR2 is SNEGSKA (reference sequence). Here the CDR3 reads CSARVEGAEQYF. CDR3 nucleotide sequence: TGCAGTGCTAGAGTGGAGGGAGCCGAGCAGTACTTC.

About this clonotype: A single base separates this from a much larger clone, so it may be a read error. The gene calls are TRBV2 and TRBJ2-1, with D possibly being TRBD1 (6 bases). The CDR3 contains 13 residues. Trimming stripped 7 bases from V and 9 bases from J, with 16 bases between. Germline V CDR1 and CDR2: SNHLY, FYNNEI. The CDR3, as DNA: TGTGCCAGCAACGACCGGGCACAGGGTGAGCAGTTCTTC. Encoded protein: CASNDRAQGEQFF.

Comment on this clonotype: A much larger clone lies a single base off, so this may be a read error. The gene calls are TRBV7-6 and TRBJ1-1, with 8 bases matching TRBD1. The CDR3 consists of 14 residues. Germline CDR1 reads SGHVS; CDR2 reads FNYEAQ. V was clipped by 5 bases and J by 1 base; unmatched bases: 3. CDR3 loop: CASSHDRGNTEAFF. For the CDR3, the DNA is TGTGCCAGCAGCCACGACAGGGGGAACACTGAAGCTTTCTTT.

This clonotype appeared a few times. The CDR3 loop is CSARARQTEGNTIYF. The CDR3 DNA reads TGCAGTGCTAGAGCCCGCCAGACAGAGGGAAACACCATATATTTT. V and J are TRBV20-1 and TRBJ1-3, with D tentatively TRBD1 (5 bases). Germline values: CDR1 DFQATT, CDR2 SNEGSKA (reference sequence). CDR3 length: 15 residues. V was cut by 1 base and J by 4 bases, with 14 bases left in between.

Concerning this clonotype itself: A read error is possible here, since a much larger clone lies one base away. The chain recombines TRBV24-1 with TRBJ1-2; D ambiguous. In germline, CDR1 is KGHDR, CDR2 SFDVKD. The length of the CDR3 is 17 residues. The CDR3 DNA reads TGTGCCTCCAGTGAAAACCGTAGTACCAGAAAGACCTATGGCTACACCTTC. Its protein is CASSENRSTRKTYGYTF.

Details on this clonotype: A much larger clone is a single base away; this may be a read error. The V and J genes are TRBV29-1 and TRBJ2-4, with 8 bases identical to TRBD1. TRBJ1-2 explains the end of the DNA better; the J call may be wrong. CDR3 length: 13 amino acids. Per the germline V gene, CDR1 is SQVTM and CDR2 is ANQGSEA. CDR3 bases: TGCAGCATTCATCTGGGACAGGATTATGGCTACACCTTC. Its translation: CSIHLGQDYGYTF.

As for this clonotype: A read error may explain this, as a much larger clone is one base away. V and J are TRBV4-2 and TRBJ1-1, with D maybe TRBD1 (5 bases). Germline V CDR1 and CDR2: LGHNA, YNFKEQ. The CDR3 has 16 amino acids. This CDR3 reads CAGSQNSGLLNTEAFF. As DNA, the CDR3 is TGTGCCGGCAGCCAAAACTCGGGACTCCTTAACACTGAAGCTTTCTTT.

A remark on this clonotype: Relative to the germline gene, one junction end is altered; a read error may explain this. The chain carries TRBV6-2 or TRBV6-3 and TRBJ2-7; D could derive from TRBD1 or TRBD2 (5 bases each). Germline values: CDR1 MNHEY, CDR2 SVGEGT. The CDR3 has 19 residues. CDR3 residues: CAGSFDTGTTSYGSYEQYF. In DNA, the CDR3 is TGTGCCGGCAGTTTCGATACCGGGACGACATCTTACGGGTCCTACGAGCAGTACTTC.